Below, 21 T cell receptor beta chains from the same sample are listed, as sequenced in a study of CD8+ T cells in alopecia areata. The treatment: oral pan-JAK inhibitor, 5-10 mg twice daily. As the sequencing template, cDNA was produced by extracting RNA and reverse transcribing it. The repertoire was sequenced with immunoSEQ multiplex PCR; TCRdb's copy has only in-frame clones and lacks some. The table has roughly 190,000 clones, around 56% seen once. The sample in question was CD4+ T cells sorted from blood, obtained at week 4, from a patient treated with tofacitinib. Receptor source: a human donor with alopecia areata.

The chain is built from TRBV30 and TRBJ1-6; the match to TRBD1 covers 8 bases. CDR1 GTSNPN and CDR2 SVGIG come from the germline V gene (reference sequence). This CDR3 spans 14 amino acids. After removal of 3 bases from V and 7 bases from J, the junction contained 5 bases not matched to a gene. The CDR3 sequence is CAWRKGQANSPLHF. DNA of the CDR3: TGTGCCTGGAGAAAGGGACAGGCGAATTCACCCCTCCACTTT.

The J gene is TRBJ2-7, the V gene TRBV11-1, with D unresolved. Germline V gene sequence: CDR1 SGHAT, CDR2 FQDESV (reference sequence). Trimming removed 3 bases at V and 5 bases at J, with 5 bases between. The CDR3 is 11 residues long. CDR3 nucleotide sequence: TGTGCCAGCAGCTTCAACGACGAGCAGTACTTC. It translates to CASSFNDEQYF.

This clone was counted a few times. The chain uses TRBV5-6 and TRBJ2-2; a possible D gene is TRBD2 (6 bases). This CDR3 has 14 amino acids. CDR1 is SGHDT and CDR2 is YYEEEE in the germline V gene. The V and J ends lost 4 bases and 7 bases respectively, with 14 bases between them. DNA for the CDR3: TGTGCCAGCAGCCTACAGGAGGGGAACGGGGAGCTGTTTTTT. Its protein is CASSLQEGNGELFF.

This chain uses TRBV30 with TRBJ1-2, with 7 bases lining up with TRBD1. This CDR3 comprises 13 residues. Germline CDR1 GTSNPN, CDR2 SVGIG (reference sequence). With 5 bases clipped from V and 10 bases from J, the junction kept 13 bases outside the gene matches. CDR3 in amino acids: CAWSDRVSALYTF. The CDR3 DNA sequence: TGTGCCTGGTCAGACAGGGTATCCGCCCTCTACACCTTC. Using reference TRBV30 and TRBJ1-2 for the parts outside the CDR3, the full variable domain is SQTIHQWPATLVQPVGSPLSLECTVEGTSNPNLYWYRQAAGRGLQLLFYSVGIGQISSEVPQNLSASRPQDRQFILSSKKLLLSDSGFYLCAWSDRVSALYTFGSGTRLTVV.

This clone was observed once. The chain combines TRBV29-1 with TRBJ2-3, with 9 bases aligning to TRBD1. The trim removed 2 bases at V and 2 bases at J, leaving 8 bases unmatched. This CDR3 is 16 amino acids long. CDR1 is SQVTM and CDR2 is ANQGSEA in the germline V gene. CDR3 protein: CSVEQGTGRYTDTQYF. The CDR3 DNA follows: TGCAGCGTTGAACAGGGGACAGGGAGATACACAGATACGCAGTATTTT.

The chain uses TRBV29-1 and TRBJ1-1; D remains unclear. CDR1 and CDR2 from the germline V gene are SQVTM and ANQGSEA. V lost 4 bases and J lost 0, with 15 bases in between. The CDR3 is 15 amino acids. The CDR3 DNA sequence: TGCAGCGTTGGTTCCCTTCATAGAGTGAACACTGAAGCTTTCTTT. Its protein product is CSVGSLHRVNTEAFF.

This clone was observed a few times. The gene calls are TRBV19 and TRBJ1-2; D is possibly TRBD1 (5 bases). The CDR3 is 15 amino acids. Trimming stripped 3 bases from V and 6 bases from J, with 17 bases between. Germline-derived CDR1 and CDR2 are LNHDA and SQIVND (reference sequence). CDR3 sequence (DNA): TGTGCCAGTAGTATCGAACCGGGACGGACTAATGGCTACACCTTC. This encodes CASSIEPGRTNGYTF.

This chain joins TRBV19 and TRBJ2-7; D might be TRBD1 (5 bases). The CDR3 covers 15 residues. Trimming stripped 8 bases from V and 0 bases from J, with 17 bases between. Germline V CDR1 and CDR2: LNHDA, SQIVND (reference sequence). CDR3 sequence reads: CASSQGKSTSYEQYF. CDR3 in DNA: TGTGCCAGTTCTCAGGGAAAATCAACCTCCTACGAGCAGTACTTC.

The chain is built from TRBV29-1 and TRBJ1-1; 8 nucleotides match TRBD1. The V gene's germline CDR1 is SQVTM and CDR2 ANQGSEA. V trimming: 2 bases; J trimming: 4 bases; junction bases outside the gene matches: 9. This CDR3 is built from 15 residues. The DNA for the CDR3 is TGCAGCGTTGAACGTCGGCCAGGGGGCGGCACTGAAGCTTTCTTT. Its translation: CSVERRPGGGTEAFF.

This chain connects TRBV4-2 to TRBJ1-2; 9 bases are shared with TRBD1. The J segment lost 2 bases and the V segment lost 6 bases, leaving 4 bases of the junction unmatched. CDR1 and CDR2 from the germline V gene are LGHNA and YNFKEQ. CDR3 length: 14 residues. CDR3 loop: CASSPGTGNYGYTF. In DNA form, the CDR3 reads TGTGCCAGCAGTCCCGGGACAGGGAACTATGGCTACACCTTC.

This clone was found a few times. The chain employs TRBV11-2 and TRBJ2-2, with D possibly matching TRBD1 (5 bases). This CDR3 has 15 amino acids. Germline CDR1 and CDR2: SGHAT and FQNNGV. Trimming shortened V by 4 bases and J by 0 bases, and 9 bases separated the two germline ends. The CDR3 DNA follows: TGTGCCAGCAGCTGGACAAGGGCGAACACCGGGGAGCTGTTTTTT. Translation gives CASSWTRANTGELFF.

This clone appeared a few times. The CDR3 DNA reads TGCAGCGTTCTCGGCCGATGGAAGACCCAGTACTTC. Translation gives CSVLGRWKTQYF. The V and J genes are TRBV29-1 and TRBJ2-5; no clear D gene. V was clipped by 5 bases and J by 6 bases, with 13 bases between them. This CDR3 comprises 12 residues. Germline values: CDR1 SQVTM, CDR2 ANQGSEA.

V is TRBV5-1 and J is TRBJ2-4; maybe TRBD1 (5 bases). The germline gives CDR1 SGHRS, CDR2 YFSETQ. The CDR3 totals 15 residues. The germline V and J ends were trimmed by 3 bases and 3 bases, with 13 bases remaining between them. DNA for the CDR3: TGCGCCAGCAGCTCCTTGGGGCAGGGCAAAAACATTCAGTACTTC. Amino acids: CASSSLGQGKNIQYF.

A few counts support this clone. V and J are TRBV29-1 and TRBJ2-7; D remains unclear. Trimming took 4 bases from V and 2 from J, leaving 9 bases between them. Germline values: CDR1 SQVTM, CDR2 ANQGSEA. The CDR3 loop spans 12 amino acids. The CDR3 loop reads CSVGLPPYEQYF. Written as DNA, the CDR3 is TGCAGCGTTGGACTGCCCCCCTACGAGCAGTACTTC.

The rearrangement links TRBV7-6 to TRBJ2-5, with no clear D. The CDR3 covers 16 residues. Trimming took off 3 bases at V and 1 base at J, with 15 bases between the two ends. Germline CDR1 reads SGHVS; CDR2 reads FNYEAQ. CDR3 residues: CASSLQRLQPQETQYF. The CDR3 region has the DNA TGTGCCAGCAGCTTGCAACGCCTCCAACCCCAAGAGACCCAGTACTTC. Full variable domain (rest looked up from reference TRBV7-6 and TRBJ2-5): GAGVSQSPRYKVTKRGQDVALRCDPISGHVSLYWYRQALGQGPEFLTYFNYEAQQDKSGLPNDRFSAERPEGSISTLTIQRTEQRDSAMYRCASSLQRLQPQETQYFGPGTRLLVL.

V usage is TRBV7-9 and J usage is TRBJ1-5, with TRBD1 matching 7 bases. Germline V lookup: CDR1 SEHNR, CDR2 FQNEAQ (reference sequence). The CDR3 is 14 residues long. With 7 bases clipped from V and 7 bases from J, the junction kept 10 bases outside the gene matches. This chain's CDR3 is CASTGTDHGQPQHF. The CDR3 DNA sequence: TGTGCCAGCACCGGGACAGACCACGGCCAGCCCCAGCATTTT.

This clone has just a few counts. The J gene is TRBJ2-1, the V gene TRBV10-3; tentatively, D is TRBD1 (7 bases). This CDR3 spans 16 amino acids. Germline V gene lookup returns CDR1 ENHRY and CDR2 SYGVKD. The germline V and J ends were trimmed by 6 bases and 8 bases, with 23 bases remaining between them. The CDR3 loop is CAISLTGDRGYDEQFF. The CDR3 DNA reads TGTGCCATCAGCCTCACAGGGGATCGGGGGTACGATGAGCAGTTCTTC.

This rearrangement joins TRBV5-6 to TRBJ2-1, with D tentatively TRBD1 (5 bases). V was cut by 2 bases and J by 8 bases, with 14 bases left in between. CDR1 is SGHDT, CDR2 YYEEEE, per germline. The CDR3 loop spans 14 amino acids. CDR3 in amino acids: CASSFERRAHEQFF. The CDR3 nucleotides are TGTGCCAGCAGCTTCGAACGCAGGGCCCATGAGCAGTTCTTC. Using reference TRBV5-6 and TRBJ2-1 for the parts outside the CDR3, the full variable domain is DAGVTQSPTHLIKTRGQQVTLRCSPKSGHDTVSWYQQALGQGPQFIFQYYEEEERQRGNFPDRFSGHQFPNYSSELNVNALLLGDSALYLCASSFERRAHEQFFGPGTRLTVL.

The CDR3 reads CASSRPETGELFF. As DNA, the CDR3 is TGTGCCAGCAGCCGACCGGAGACCGGGGAGCTGTTTTTT. The chain carries TRBV7-9 and TRBJ2-2; D not certain. Germline V gene lookup returns CDR1 SEHNR and CDR2 FQNEAQ (reference sequence). The V gene lost 5 bases and the J gene lost 5 bases, with 9 bases spanning the gap. The CDR3 consists of 13 residues.

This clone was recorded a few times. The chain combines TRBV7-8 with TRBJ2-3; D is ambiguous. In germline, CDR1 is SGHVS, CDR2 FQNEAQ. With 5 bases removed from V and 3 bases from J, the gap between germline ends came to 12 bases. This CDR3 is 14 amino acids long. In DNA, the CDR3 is TGTGCCAGCAGCCTTGGCACAATGACAGATACGCAGTATTTT. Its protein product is CASSLGTMTDTQYF.

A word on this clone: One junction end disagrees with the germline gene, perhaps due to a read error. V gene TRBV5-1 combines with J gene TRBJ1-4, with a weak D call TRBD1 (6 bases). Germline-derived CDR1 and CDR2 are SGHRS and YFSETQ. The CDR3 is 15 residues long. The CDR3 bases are TGCGCCGGCAGCTTGGAACAGGGACAAAATGAAAAACTGTTTTTT. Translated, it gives CAGSLEQGQNEKLFF.